This T cell receptor beta chain was obtained from a study of OX40 agonist ivuxolimab in advanced cancers. Overall study: Ivuxolimab, an antibody that agonizes OX40 (CD134), was administered to the patients. Prior anti-PD-1, anti-PD-L1 or anti-CTLA-4 therapy was allowed; more than 30% had some. Study findings and constraints: Clones of CD4+ and CD8+ blood T cells grew by week 6 at doses of 0.1 to 3.0 mg/kg.

Germline-derived CDR1 and CDR2 are SGHKS and YYEKEE (reference sequence). The V and J ends lost 3 bases and 2 bases, in that order; junction bases with no gene match: 3. The CDR3 has 16 amino acids. About this clone itself: The antigen is undetermined.

The table came from immunoSEQ multiplex PCR; TCRdb's copy has only in-frame clones and leaves some out. The table has about 96,000 clones, about 90% seen once. Autoimmune disease history or systemic immunosuppression was exclusionary. The sequence derives from an adult with an advanced solid tumor such as melanoma, head and neck, liver or kidney cancer. Source: CD4+ or CD8+ T cells sorted from blood, taken in a trial of the OX40 agonist ivuxolimab. This rearrangement joins TRBV5-5 to TRBJ2-7; 15 nucleotides agree with TRBD2. The DNA for the CDR3 is TGTGCCAGCAGCTCGGGACTAGCGGGAGGTACCTACGAGCAGTACTTC. Translating it yields CASSSGLAGGTYEQYF.